Following are 14 T cell receptor beta chains from one sample sequenced in a study of blood T cell repertoires in COVID-19. Sequenced by immunoSEQ multiplex PCR; TCRdb stores in-frame clones only, minus some. There are around 140,000 clones in the sample; approximately 83% occur only once, and roughly 1.4% lies in the top ten. The specimen sequenced was peripheral blood. The source is a human donor in a cohort sampled during active COVID-19.

The chain couples TRBV5-1 to TRBJ2-3, with D unclear. In germline, CDR1 is SGHRS, CDR2 YFSETQ. The V end lost 0 bases, the J end lost 4 bases, and 15 bases lay between the germline ends. This CDR3 comprises 16 residues. CDR3 in amino acids: CASSLGGSQRPDTQYF. The DNA for the CDR3 is TGCGCCAGCAGCTTGGGAGGCAGCCAGAGGCCAGATACGCAGTATTTT.

This chain connects TRBV5-4 to TRBJ2-7, with D uncertain. The V gene lost 0 bases and the J gene lost 0 bases, with 10 bases spanning the gap. The CDR3 covers 15 residues. Germline V gene lookup returns CDR1 SGHNT and CDR2 YYREEE (reference sequence). The CDR3 DNA is TGTGCCAGCAGCTTGGGCCCACTTAGCTCCTACGAGCAGTACTTC. Translation: CASSLGPLSSYEQYF. The variable domain in full, with the rest retrieved from reference TRBV5-4 and TRBJ2-7, is ETGVTQSPTHLIKTRGQQVTLRCSSQSGHNTVSWYQQALGQGPQFIFQYYREEENGRGNFPPRFSGLQFPNYSSELNVNALELDDSALYLCASSLGPLSSYEQYFGPGTRLTVT.

The rearrangement links TRBV5-1 to TRBJ2-3; 10 positions match TRBD2. Trimming removed 9 bases from V and 0 bases from J; junction bases left unmatched: 7. CDR3 size: 15 residues. Germline V CDR1 and CDR2: SGHRS, YFSETQ. The DNA for the CDR3 is TGCGCCACCCGGACTAGCGGATTTAGCACAGATACGCAGTATTTT. Its protein product is CATRTSGFSTDTQYF.

The J gene is TRBJ2-2, the V gene TRBV5-1; 8 positions match TRBD2. The CDR3 has 15 residues. The germline CDR1 and CDR2 sequences are SGHRS and YFSETQ. The V segment lost 4 bases and the J segment 5 bases; nucleotides outside the gene matches: 7. Written as DNA, the CDR3 is TGCGCCAGCAGCCAAGCGGGAGTTGAGACCGGGGAGCTGTTTTTT. It specifies CASSQAGVETGELFF.

The gene calls are TRBV6-6 and TRBJ1-4; 8 nucleotides match TRBD1. V gave up 0 bases and J gave up 8 bases; unmatched junction bases: 2. Germline CDR1 MNHNY, CDR2 SVGAGI (reference sequence). There are 14 residues in the CDR3. The CDR3 nucleotides read TGTGCCAGCAGTTACTCTGGACAGGGAGAAAAACTGTTTTTT. Amino acids: CASSYSGQGEKLFF.

This clone has just one count. The chain couples TRBV19 to TRBJ1-1; D not certain. Germline CDR1 and CDR2: LNHDA and SQIVND (reference sequence). V was clipped by 7 bases and J by 11 bases, with 14 bases between them. The CDR3 loop spans 11 amino acids. The chain's CDR3 is CASIMSSNAFF. Written as DNA, the CDR3 is TGTGCCAGTATTATGTCCAGTAACGCTTTCTTT.

Only a few counts were recorded for this clone. V usage is TRBV11-2 and J usage is TRBJ1-2; weak D call: TRBD1 (5 bases). Germline lookup yields CDR1 SGHAT and CDR2 FQNNGV. The CDR3 consists of 15 residues. Trimming shortened V by 1 base and J by 2 bases, and 11 bases separated the two germline ends. The CDR3 nucleotides are TGTGCCAGCAGCTTAGTTGGGGGGTGGAACTATGGCTACACCTTC. This codes for CASSLVGGWNYGYTF. The full variable domain, rest sourced from reference TRBV11-2 and TRBJ1-2, is EAGVAQSPRYKIIEKRQSVAFWCNPISGHATLYWYQQILGQGPKLLIQFQNNGVVDDSQLPKDRFSAERLKGVDSTLKIQPAKLEDSAVYLCASSLVGGWNYGYTFGSGTRLTVV.

With respect to this clone: The same CDR3 is also encoded by other DNA sequences in this sample. The chain is built from TRBV19 and TRBJ2-7, with a tentative D call TRBD1 (5 bases). Per the germline V gene, CDR1 is LNHDA and CDR2 is SQIVND (reference sequence). The CDR3 is made up of 13 amino acids. Deletions cut 1 base from V and 3 bases from J, with 7 bases between. CDR3 DNA sequence: TGTGCCAGTAGTATAGGGACACACTACGAGCAGTACTTC. Translation gives CASSIGTHYEQYF.

This chain uses TRBV3-1 (or the pseudogene TRBV3-2) with TRBJ1-2; D not certain. There are 13 residues in the CDR3. From germline, CDR1 is LGHDT and CDR2 YNNKEL (reference sequence). The germline V and J ends were trimmed by 4 bases and 2 bases, with 8 bases remaining between them. The CDR3 region is CASSREGNYGYTF. The DNA of the CDR3 is TGTGCCAGCAGCCGGGAGGGAAACTATGGCTACACCTTC.

The genes are TRBV15 and TRBJ1-1; D uncertain. Germline CDR1 LNHNV, CDR2 YYDKDF (reference sequence). Trimming pared 4 bases from V and 5 bases from J, leaving 11 bases between. The CDR3 totals 13 residues. The CDR3 coding sequence is TGTGCCACCAGCAAAGAAGTTCGGACTGAAGCTTTCTTT. It translates to CATSKEVRTEAFF. The entire variable domain, with the rest obtained from reference TRBV15 and TRBJ1-1, is as follows: DAMVIQNPRYQVTQFGKPVTLSCSQTLNHNVMYWYQQKSSQAPKLLFHYYDKDFNNEADTPDNFQSRRPNTSFCFLDIRSPGLGDTAMYLCATSKEVRTEAFFGQGTRLTVV.

This sequence joins TRBV18 and TRBJ1-5; D not resolved. Germline V gives CDR1 KGHSH, CDR2 LQKENI. The CDR3 spans 16 residues. Trimming cost V 2 bases and J 0 bases, with 11 bases left between them. CDR3 bases: TGTGCCAGCTCACCAGGACGGGAATATAGCAATCAGCCCCAGCATTTT. Translated: CASSPGREYSNQPQHF.

The genes are TRBV28 and TRBJ1-2, with D perhaps TRBD1 (6 bases). The CDR3 length is 13 residues. In germline, CDR1 is MDHEN, CDR2 SYDVKM. Trimming stripped 8 bases from V and 8 bases from J, with 18 bases between. The CDR3 here is CASFAGAWEGYTF. The CDR3 nucleotides are TGTGCCAGCTTCGCGGGGGCGTGGGAAGGCTACACCTTC.

This sequence joins TRBV7-2 and TRBJ1-5; 8 bases are shared with TRBD1. Germline V gives CDR1 SGHTA, CDR2 FQGNSA. The CDR3 length is 15 residues. The V gene end was trimmed by 5 bases and the J gene end by 2 bases; junction bases not matched to a gene: 5. CDR3: CASSPTGGGNQPQHF. CDR3 sequence (DNA): TGTGCCAGCAGCCCCACAGGGGGGGGCAATCAGCCCCAGCATTTT.

This clone has a single count. The genes are TRBV10-3 and TRBJ2-1; 10 bases are a match to TRBD2. The V gene end was trimmed by 3 bases and the J gene end by 10 bases; junction bases not matched to a gene: 6. Germline V lookup: CDR1 ENHRY, CDR2 SYGVKD. The CDR3 totals 14 residues. The CDR3 sequence is CAISDSGRAWEQFF. Written as DNA, the CDR3 is TGTGCCATCAGTGACAGCGGGAGGGCCTGGGAGCAGTTCTTC.